These 7 T cell receptor beta chains came from one sample sequenced in a study of patients and donors after allogeneic stem cell transplantation. TCRdb ran MiXCR on the RT-PCR reads and lists one entry per CDR3 protein. The sample yields about 87,000 distinct CDR3 sequences, approximately 5.2% seen once. What was sequenced was blood, either unsorted or a sorted T cell fraction (not recorded which). Receptors originate from a human donor who was either an allogeneic HSCT recipient or a stem cell or donor lymphocyte infusion donor (not recorded which). It is not recorded whose cells these are; they may come from a transplant donor.

This clonotype appeared many times. This sequence joins TRBV10-3 and TRBJ2-1, with 9 positions matching TRBD2. J was trimmed by 7 bases and V by 6 bases; bases with no gene match: 7. The length of the CDR3 is 14 residues. Germline CDR1 and CDR2: ENHRY and SYGVKD. The CDR3: CAIRASGAENEQFF. The CDR3 coding sequence is TGTGCCATCAGGGCTAGCGGGGCAGAAAATGAGCAGTTCTTC.

This clonotype has a count of ten or more. V usage is TRBV28 and J usage is TRBJ2-7; 9 bases line up with TRBD1. With V trimmed by 4 bases and J by 5 bases, 12 bases remained unmatched. The CDR3 covers 16 residues. The germline V gene has CDR1 MDHEN and CDR2 SYDVKM. The CDR3: CASSSSSGTGTDEQYF. DNA of the CDR3: TGTGCCAGCAGTTCCAGCTCCGGGACAGGGACCGACGAGCAGTACTTC.

This clonotype was counted many times. The V and J genes are TRBV20-1 and TRBJ2-3, with D unclear. Germline V gene sequence: CDR1 DFQATT, CDR2 SNEGSKA (reference sequence). This CDR3 is 12 amino acids long. The V gene lost 3 bases and the J gene lost 4 bases, with 8 bases spanning the gap. This CDR3 reads CSARWGPDTQYF. For the CDR3, the DNA is TGCAGTGCTAGGTGGGGTCCAGATACGCAGTATTTT.

This clonotype has at least ten counts. V usage is TRBV5-1 and J usage is TRBJ2-3; no definite D call. There are 13 residues in the CDR3. Germline CDR1 reads SGHRS; CDR2 reads YFSETQ. V was cut by 2 bases and J by 6 bases, with 10 bases left in between. The CDR3 DNA is TGCGCCAGCAGCTTCTGGGCCAGGGATACGCAGTATTTT. Its protein is CASSFWARDTQYF.

This clonotype has ten or more counts. The chain links TRBV25-1 to TRBJ2-1; 16 bases are shared with TRBD2. The ends lost 6 bases at V and 0 bases at J; junction bases unmatched: 17. Germline-derived CDR1 and CDR2 are MGHDK and SYGVNS. CDR3 length equals 22 residues. CDR3 region: CASRQTGTSGRALLSSYNEQFF. The CDR3 DNA follows: TGTGCCAGCAGGCAGACCGGGACTAGCGGGAGGGCCCTTCTCAGCTCCTACAATGAGCAGTTCTTC.

This clonotype was seen at least ten times. This rearrangement joins TRBV6-5 to TRBJ2-2; 7 bases are shared with TRBD2. CDR3 length: 15 residues. V dropped 2 bases and J dropped 0; count of bases not matched to a gene: 0. Germline CDR1 is MNHEY and CDR2 is SVGAGI. The CDR3 DNA follows: TGTGCCAGCAGTTACGGACTAGCGAACACCGGGGAGCTGTTTTTT. Its translation is CASSYGLANTGELFF.

This clonotype was seen at least ten times. The chain has TRBV7-8 and TRBJ2-1; no clear D. CDR1 is SGHVS, CDR2 FQNEAQ, per germline. The CDR3 is 13 residues long. V was cut by 3 bases and J by 7 bases, with 10 bases left in between. The CDR3 loop is CASSFQRENEQFF. The CDR3 DNA sequence: TGTGCCAGCAGCTTTCAAAGGGAAAATGAGCAGTTCTTC. Combining the CDR3 with reference TRBV7-8 and TRBJ2-1 gives the whole variable domain GAGVSQSPRYKVAKRGQDVALRCDPISGHVSLFWYQQALGQGPEFLTYFQNEAQLDKSGLPSDRFFAERPEGSVSTLKIQRTQQEDSAVYLCASSFQRENEQFFGPGTRLTVL.